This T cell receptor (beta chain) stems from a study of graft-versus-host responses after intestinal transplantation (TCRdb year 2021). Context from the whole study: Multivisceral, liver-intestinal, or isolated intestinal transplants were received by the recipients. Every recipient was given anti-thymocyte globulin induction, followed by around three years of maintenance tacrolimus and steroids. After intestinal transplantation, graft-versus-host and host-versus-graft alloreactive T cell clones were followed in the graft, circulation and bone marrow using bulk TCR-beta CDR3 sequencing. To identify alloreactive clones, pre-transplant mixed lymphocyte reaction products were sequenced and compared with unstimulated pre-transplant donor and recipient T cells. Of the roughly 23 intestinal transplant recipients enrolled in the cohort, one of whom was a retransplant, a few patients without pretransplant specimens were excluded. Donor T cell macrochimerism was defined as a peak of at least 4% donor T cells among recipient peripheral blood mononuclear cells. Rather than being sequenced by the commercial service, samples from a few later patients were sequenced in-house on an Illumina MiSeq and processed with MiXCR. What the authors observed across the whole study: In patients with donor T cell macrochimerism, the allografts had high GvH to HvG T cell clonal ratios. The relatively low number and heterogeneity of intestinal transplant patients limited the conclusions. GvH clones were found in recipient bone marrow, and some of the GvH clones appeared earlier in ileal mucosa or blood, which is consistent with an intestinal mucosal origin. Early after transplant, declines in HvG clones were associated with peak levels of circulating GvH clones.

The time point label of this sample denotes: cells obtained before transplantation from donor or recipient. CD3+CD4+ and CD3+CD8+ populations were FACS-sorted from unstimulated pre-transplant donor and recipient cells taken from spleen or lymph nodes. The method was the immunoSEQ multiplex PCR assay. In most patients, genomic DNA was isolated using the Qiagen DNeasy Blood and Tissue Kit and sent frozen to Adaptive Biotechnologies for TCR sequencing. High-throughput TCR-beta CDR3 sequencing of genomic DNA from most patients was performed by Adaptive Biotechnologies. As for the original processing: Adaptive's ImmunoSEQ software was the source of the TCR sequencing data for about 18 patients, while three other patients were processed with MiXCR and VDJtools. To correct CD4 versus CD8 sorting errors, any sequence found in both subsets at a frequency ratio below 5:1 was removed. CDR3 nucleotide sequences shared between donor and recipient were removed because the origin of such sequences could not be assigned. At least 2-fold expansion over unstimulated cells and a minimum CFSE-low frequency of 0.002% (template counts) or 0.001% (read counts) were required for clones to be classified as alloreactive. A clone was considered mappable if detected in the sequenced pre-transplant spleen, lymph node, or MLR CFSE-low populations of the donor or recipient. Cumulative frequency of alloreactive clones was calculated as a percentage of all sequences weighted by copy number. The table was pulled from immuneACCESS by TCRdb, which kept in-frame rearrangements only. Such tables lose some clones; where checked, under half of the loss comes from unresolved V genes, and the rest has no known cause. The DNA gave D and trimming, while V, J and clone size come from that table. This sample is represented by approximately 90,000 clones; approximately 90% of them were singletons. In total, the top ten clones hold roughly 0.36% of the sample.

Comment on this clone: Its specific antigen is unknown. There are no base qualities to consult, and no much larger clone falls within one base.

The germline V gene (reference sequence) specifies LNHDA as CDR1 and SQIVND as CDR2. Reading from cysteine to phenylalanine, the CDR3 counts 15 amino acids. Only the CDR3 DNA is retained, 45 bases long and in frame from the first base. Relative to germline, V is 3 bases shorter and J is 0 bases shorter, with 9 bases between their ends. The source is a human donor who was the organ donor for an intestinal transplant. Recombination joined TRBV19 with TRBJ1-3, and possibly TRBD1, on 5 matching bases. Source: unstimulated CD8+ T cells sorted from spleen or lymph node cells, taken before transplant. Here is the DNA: TGTGCCAGTAGTATGACAGCGAGCTCTGGAAACACCATATATTTT. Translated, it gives CASSMTASSGNTIYF.